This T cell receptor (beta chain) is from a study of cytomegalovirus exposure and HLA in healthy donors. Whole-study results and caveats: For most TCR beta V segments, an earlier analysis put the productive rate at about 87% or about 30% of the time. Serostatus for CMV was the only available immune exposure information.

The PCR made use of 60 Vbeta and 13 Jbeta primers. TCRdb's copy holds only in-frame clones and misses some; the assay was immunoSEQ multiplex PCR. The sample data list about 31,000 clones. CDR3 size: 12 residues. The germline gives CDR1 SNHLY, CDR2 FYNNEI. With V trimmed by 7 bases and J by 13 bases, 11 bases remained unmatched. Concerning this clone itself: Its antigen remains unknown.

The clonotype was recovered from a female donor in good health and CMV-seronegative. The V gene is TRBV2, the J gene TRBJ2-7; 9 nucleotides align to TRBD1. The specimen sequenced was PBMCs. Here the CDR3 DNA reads TGTGCCAGCATTTCGAATGGGGACAGGGCATACTTC. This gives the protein CASISNGDRAYF.